The rows below give T cell receptor beta chains drawn from one sample of a study of regulatory T cells in long-lasting Graves disease. In TCRdb, the multiplex PCR reads were re-called with MiXCR into one record per CDR3 protein. The sample has about 470,000 distinct CDR3 sequences, roughly 20% seen once. The source material was peripheral blood mononuclear cells (PBMCs), sampled when the disease was refractory, from a patient treated with antithyroid drugs. The source of these receptors is a female donor with Graves disease. Both conserved end residues are part of each CDR3. The order of the fields is J gene, V gene, D gene, clone size, CDR3 protein, CDR3 DNA. D genes are given only for firm matches. A row's size may be missing; if present it is once, few, many or a size class.

TRBJ1-2	TRBV29-1	.	few	CSVDADLYGYTF	TGCAGCGTTGATGCAGATTTGTATGGCTACACCTTC
TRBJ1-3	TRBV30	.	.	CAWSVDSSSGNTIYF	TGTGCCTGGAGTGTCGACAGCAGCTCTGGAAACACCATATATTTT
TRBJ2-2	TRBV28	.	many	CASRQERERYTGELFF	TGTGCCAGCAGACAGGAGAGGGAGAGGTACACCGGGGAGCTGTTTTTT
TRBJ2-2	TRBV12-3/TRBV12-4	.	many	CASRPPAGGTLFF	TGTGCCAGCAGGCCACCCGCGGGCGGGACACTGTTTTTT
TRBJ2-2	TRBV6-1	TRBD1	many	CASRHRGVNTGELFF	TGTGCCAGCAGGCACAGGGGCGTGAACACCGGGGAGCTGTTTTTT
TRBJ2-7	TRBV6-1	.	once	CASHGNEQYF	TGTGCCAGCCACGGTAACGAGCAGTACTTC
TRBJ1-2	TRBV12-5	.	many	CASGSSGQKSYTF	TGTGCTAGTGGTTCCTCAGGACAGAAAAGCTACACCTTC
TRBJ2-7	TRBV2	TRBD1	many	CASSEALRGLGEQYF	TGTGCCAGCAGTGAAGCGCTCAGGGGGCTGGGGGAGCAGTACTTC
TRBJ2-1	TRBV5-1	TRBD2	.	CASSQRLAGVEQFF	TGTGCCAGCAGCCAACGACTAGCGGGAGTTGAGCAGTTCTTC
TRBJ2-6	TRBV7-9	.	few	CASTIYMGLNSGANVLTF	TGTGCCAGCACCATCTACATGGGCCTCAACTCTGGGGCCAACGTCCTGACTTTC
TRBJ2-7	TRBV28	.	many	CASSYPIAEGPYEQYF	TGTGCCAGCAGTTACCCAATAGCGGAGGGGCCCTACGAGCAGTACTTC
TRBJ2-3	TRBV2	TRBD2	.	CASRRAGGTDTQYF	TGTGCCAGCCGGAGGGCGGGAGGCACAGATACGCAGTATTTT
TRBJ2-1	TRBV5-4	.	.	CASSSGVRGPSSYNEQFF	TGTGCCAGCAGCTCAGGAGTTCGCGGGCCTAGCTCCTACAATGAGCAGTTCTTC
TRBJ2-7	TRBV5-1	.	.	CASSPAGIYEQYF	TGCGCCAGCAGCCCGGCAGGGATCTACGAGCAGTACTTC
TRBJ2-7	TRBV20-1	.	.	CSASGLGPPDEQYF	TGCAGTGCTAGTGGATTGGGTCCGCCGGACGAGCAGTACTTC
TRBJ2-2	TRBV3-1	TRBD2	.	CASSQVSNPGLVGNTGELFF	TGTGCCAGCAGCCAAGTCTCTAACCCGGGACTAGTAGGAAACACCGGGGAGCTGTTTTTT
TRBJ2-7	TRBV27	.	many	CASRLQRSSYEQYF	TGTGCCAGCCGGTTACAGAGGAGCTCCTACGAGCAGTACTTC
TRBJ2-7	TRBV30	TRBD2	.	CAWSPLAGSSYEQYF	TGTGCCTGGAGTCCACTAGCGGGCAGCTCCTACGAGCAGTACTTC
TRBJ2-5	TRBV6-1	.	many	CASSRSGLNQETQYF	TGTGCCAGCAGTCGCTCGGGACTGAACCAAGAGACCCAGTACTTC
TRBJ2-7	TRBV29-1	.	.	CSVVFGGTTYEQYF	TGCAGCGTTGTATTTGGGGGTACAACCTACGAGCAGTACTTC
TRBJ1-5	TRBV6-5	TRBD1	many	CASSWDRGTPQHF	TGTGCCAGCAGTTGGGACAGGGGAACGCCCCAGCATTTT
TRBJ2-7	TRBV28	.	many	CASNRGRNSYEQYF	TGTGCCAGCAACCGCGGACGGAATTCCTACGAGCAGTACTTC
TRBJ1-2	TRBV5-6	TRBD1	.	CASTLVRDRGPGEYGYTF	TGTGCCAGCACCCTCGTCCGGGACAGGGGGCCGGGAGAGTATGGCTACACCTTC
TRBJ2-1	TRBV28	.	.	CASWSLYEQFF	TGTGCCAGCTGGTCGCTATATGAGCAGTTCTTC
TRBJ1-1	TRBV28	.	many	CASSSGGGKAFF	TGTGCCAGCAGTTCCGGCGGGGGGAAAGCTTTCTTT
TRBJ1-1	TRBV6-2/TRBV6-3	TRBD1	.	CASSEGGAATEAFF	TGTGCCAGCAGTGAAGGGGGCGCGGCCACTGAAGCTTTCTTT
TRBJ1-4	TRBV6-1	.	.	CTSSPVRGPVFF	TGTACCAGCAGTCCCGTCCGGGGGCCGGTTTTTTTT
TRBJ1-2	TRBV19	.	few	CASGGVDSYGYTF	TGTGCCAGTGGGGGGGTCGATAGCTATGGCTACACCTTC
TRBJ2-4	TRBV7-9	.	.	CASSLIQGLAKNIQYF	TGTGCCAGCAGCTTAATACAGGGACTAGCCAAAAACATTCAGTACTTC
TRBJ1-1	TRBV6-1	TRBD1	.	CASRARQGATRTEAFF	TGTGCCAGCAGGGCCCGACAGGGGGCGACGCGCACTGAAGCTTTCTTT
TRBJ1-1	TRBV3-1	TRBD1	many	CASSQDQNRGTEAFF	TGTGCCAGCAGCCAAGACCAAAACAGGGGGACTGAAGCTTTCTTT
TRBJ2-2	TRBV19	TRBD2	few	CATIGLAGVGELFF	TGTGCCACCATCGGACTAGCGGGAGTCGGGGAGCTGTTTTTT
TRBJ2-4	TRBV28	.	.	CASSLLRAAQNIQYF	TGTGCCAGCAGTTTATTGAGGGCAGCCCAAAACATTCAGTACTTC
TRBJ1-6	TRBV5-1	.	few	CASSLGRQVQPLHF	TGCGCCAGCAGCTTGGGTCGGCAGGTCCAGCCCCTCCACTTT
TRBJ2-4	TRBV20-1	.	once	CSAGYSENIQYF	TGCAGTGCTGGGTACAGTGAAAACATTCAGTACTTC
TRBJ2-2	TRBV27	.	many	CASSLYPGSGTGELFF	TGTGCCAGCAGTTTATACCCGGGGTCTGGCACCGGGGAGCTGTTTTTT
TRBJ2-7	TRBV28	.	many	CASSSPGRSSYEQYF	TGTGCCAGCAGTTCGCCGGGACGGAGCTCCTACGAGCAGTACTTC
TRBJ2-5	TRBV7-9	.	.	CASSRIPGLQETQYF	TGTGCCAGCAGCCGCATACCGGGACTTCAGGAGACCCAGTACTTC
TRBJ2-2	TRBV29-1	TRBD2	.	CSVEGGPSGMTGELFF	TGCAGCGTTGAAGGGGGGCCTAGCGGGATGACCGGGGAGCTGTTTTTT
TRBJ2-7	TRBV5-5	.	few	CASGFPGTPYEQYF	TGTGCCAGCGGCTTCCCAGGAACTCCCTACGAGCAGTACTTC
TRBJ1-5	TRBV30	.	many	CAWSAASVGQPQHF	TGTGCCTGGAGTGCGGCTTCAGTGGGTCAGCCCCAGCATTTT
TRBJ2-7	TRBV28	.	many	CASSLSTSDRSSYEQYF	TGTGCCAGCAGTTTATCTACGTCGGACAGAAGCTCCTACGAGCAGTACTTC
TRBJ1-3	TRBV6-2/TRBV6-3	.	many	CASSANSGAPGNTIYF	TGTGCCAGCAGTGCCAACTCAGGGGCACCTGGAAACACCATATATTTT
TRBJ2-7	TRBV6-2/TRBV6-3	.	many	CASRGWDTVYEQYF	TGTGCCAGCAGAGGATGGGACACAGTCTACGAGCAGTACTTC
TRBJ1-1	TRBV6-2/TRBV6-3	.	.	CASRKQWNTEAFF	TGTGCCAGCAGGAAACAGTGGAACACTGAAGCTTTCTTT
TRBJ2-7	TRBV5-1	.	.	CASSFIRSEQYF	TGCGCCAGCAGCTTTATAAGGTCCGAGCAGTACTTC